Given below is one T cell receptor beta chain in context. Treatment meaning: oral pan-JAK inhibitor, 5-10 mg twice daily. The data derive from a study of CD8+ T cells in alopecia areata. Turning to the study itself: In an open-label trial, patients got 5 to 10 mg tofacitinib twice daily. Tofacitinib ran for 6 to 18 months before 6 months off drug. Using the percentage of affected scalp area, treated patients' severity was scored.

Isolated RNA was reverse transcribed into cDNA used as the sequencing template. Generated by immunoSEQ multiplex PCR, the TCRdb table keeps only in-frame clones and is missing some. The table records 150,000 to 200,000 clones, 50% to 70% of them present only once. This CDR3 contains 11 residues. CDR1 SNHLY and CDR2 FYNNEI come from the germline V gene. V lost 10 bases to trimming and J lost 5 bases, with 12 bases between them. The TCR comes from a human donor with alopecia areata. The sequencing here drew on CD4+ T cells sorted from blood, taken between weeks 47 and 50, from a patient treated with tofacitinib. The V call is TRBV2, the J call TRBJ2-7, with D uncertain. CDR3 loop: CATGPRDEQYF. DNA for the CDR3: TGTGCCACCGGACCGCGTGACGAGCAGTACTTC.